This section outlines one TCR beta chain sequence together with its context. Its antigen is still unknown. This sample was taken from a study of monozygotic twins with inflammatory bowel disease (dated by TCRdb to about 2019). Study-level background: The complete study included about 30 monozygotic twin pairs: 19 IBD-discordant Danish pairs and nine German pairs, of which four were IBD-concordant and five were IBD-discordant. The search for disease-associated traits relied mainly on comparing, within discordant pairs, IBD patients with their genetically identical healthy co-twins. Each individual had, on average, about 151 000 unique TCRalpha sequences and 181 000 unique TCRbeta sequences available for analysis. Study-level results and caveats: Fewer clonotypes were shared with other individuals by IBD patients than by healthy twins, most markedly in patients showing signs of disease activity. Because patients received different immunosuppressive treatments, the repertoires may have picked up extra background noise and variability between individuals. Concordant and discordant twins showed no difference in repertoire similarity, possibly because of limited statistical power. A decrease in TCRbeta repertoire diversity, as measured by inverse Simpson index, was observed in IBD patients compared with their healthy co-twins. The results gave no support for a single strong signal or clonotype linked to IBD. The analysis was unable to tell different T cell subtypes apart.

From each donor, an approximately 2.5 ml peripheral blood sample was collected into PAXgene tubes and kept at -80 degrees C. Without T cell sorting, total RNA was isolated from whole blood using the PAXgene blood miRNA kit on an automated QIAcube. Deep TCRalpha and TCRbeta repertoire profiling with unique molecular barcoding was performed on peripheral blood of monozygotic twin pairs concordant or discordant for inflammatory bowel disease. For every twin pair, smoking habits were documented, and each individual was categorised as a current, former or never smoker. Its CDR3 holds 12 amino acids, cysteine through phenylalanine. DNA was not recorded. In the germline V gene (reference sequence), CDR1 corresponds to DFQATT and CDR2 to SNEGSKA. Receptor amplification or capture employed 5' RACE. Preparation of each TCR library used around 3,500 ng of total RNA. cDNA was synthesized with SMARTScribe reverse transcriptase in eight separate reactions per sample. During cDNA synthesis, unique molecular identifiers containing a 6-nucleotide sample barcode were introduced by template switching. Two nested PCRs of about 17 and 10 cycles amplified the TCRalpha and TCRbeta cDNA, and bead purification followed each PCR. Before amplification, cDNA was treated with uracil DNA-glycosylase and purified using the QIAquick PCR purification kit. The second PCR was the step at which Illumina TruSeq-compatible adapters and sample-specific barcodes were added. TapeStation and Qubit were used to check library quality and concentration, and 4.5 to 6.5 ng of each library was pooled. Pooled libraries were sequenced on an Illumina HiSeq2500 single-index Rapid Run with 2 x 100 bp reads and custom sequencing primers. The authors' analysis ran thus. MiGEC version 1.2.6 was used for UMI-based consensus assembly, which corrected PCR and sequencing errors. MiXCR version 2.1.1 handled V(D)J alignment, clonotype assembly and CDR3 extraction. Normalisation of gene usage, clonotype sharing and MAIT/NKT TCR abundance was achieved by analysing the top 1000, 10 000 and 20 000 clonotypes per sample. Diversity was computed as the inverse Simpson index with the vegan R package after downsampling to 27 000 UMIs. Statistical testing used paired Mann-Whitney U tests on the discordant twin pairs and applied Benjamini-Hochberg correction for multiple testing. After the reads were reprocessed by TCRdb, one entry was made per CDR3 protein sequence, with no DNA. The V and J calls and clone size are TCRdb's, not the authors'. This sample's records show under 200,000 distinct CDR3 sequences. Around 2.4% of the sample lies in the top ten.

The rearrangement joined TRBV20-1 to TRBJ2-7; the TCRdb D gene call, TRBD2, has no DNA to confirm it. Sequences were obtained from blood. The TCR sequence derives from a human donor with ulcerative colitis or Crohn's disease, or a healthy co-twin of an affected twin (not recorded which). This receptor carries the CDR3 CSAELAGDEQYF.